Described below is a single T cell receptor (beta chain) sequence and its context. Its antigen remains unknown. cDNA libraries of TCR beta carried unique molecular identifiers. T cells numbering about 0.85 to 11 million yielded cDNA molecules that totaled about 500,000. A single record per CDR3 protein comes from TCRdb applying MiXCR to the PCR reads. The sample holds some 800,000 distinct CDR3 sequences; around 45% are singletons and the top ten take 4% to 5%. This record belongs to a study of post-analysis software for immune sequencing data. About the study: Recorded disease courses covered relapsing-remitting, secondary progressive and progressive-relapsing multiple sclerosis. Some patients had no subtype annotation.

Study results and limitations: Normalized Chao1 diversity in multiple sclerosis patients fell significantly below that of controls. There were five TRBV segments more frequent in patients than controls, and TRBV5-6, TRBV5-1 and TRBV20-1 were among them.

The CDR3 runs 17 residues. Trimming cost V 3 bases and J 0 bases, with 19 bases left between them. Germline-derived CDR1 and CDR2 are SGHKS and YYEKEE (reference sequence). The chain links TRBV5-5 to TRBJ2-7; D gene ambiguous. This sequence originates from a girl aged 5-17 years with multiple sclerosis. The sample was blood. The CDR3 is CASSSSLTRIRSYEQYF. DNA of the CDR3: TGTGCCAGCAGCTCCTCCCTGACTCGAATCCGCTCCTACGAGCAGTACTTC.